The sequence of this T cell receptor (beta chain) was determined in a study of cytomegalovirus exposure and HLA in healthy donors (TCRdb year 2017). The study in broad terms: In an earlier analysis of under 750 of the donors, 276 Gb of sequence data and some 120 million unique TCR beta sequences from roughly 190 million T cells were reported. An early release that covered roughly 600 HLA-typed donors contained about 300 gigabases of sequencing data and tens of millions of unique TCR sequences. Of the roughly 410 genotyped donors, 65% to 90% were placed in the genetic ancestry cluster associated with self-reported Caucasian donors. The study aimed to test whether signatures of past pathogen exposure could be identified by cataloging public T cell receptors. The T cell repertoires of 700 or so subjects were profiled by immunosequencing and related to cytomegalovirus serostatus. A separate validation cohort of about 110 different subjects was used in addition to the 666-subject first cohort. To predict cytomegalovirus infection status, the study brought together high-throughput TCR immunosequencing, statistical association of individual TCRs with disease status, and machine learning. A later analysis re-examined previously published TCR beta repertoires from roughly 650 donors and added high-resolution HLA genotyping to investigate patterns of TCR occurrence. The later analysis used no new phenotypic data to find candidate immune exposures, relying instead on TCR beta sequences and their occurrence across donors. In an earlier analysis of roughly 580 of the donors, high-throughput TCR beta sequencing was used to judge whether each TCR beta V gene segment behaved as functional or pseudogenic. Donor age, sex, ethnicity and CMV serostatus were collected together with the repertoire data. In a later genetic analysis, genome-wide SNP genotypes for about 65% of the 666 donors were used, and that subset was treated as a discovery cohort. Every discovery cohort repertoire had been produced on one sequencing platform. Both class I and class II loci were covered by HLA typing, at four-digit resolution. The number of donors typed differed by locus, with 629-630 for A, B, C, DRB1 and DQB1, 522 for DQA1, over 600 for DPA1, and some 450 for DPB1. Several DR-DQ haplotypes were handled as single units for association and clustering because linkage in the cohort was strong. Across approximately 400 genotyped donors of the cohort, an average of approximately 240,000 unique TCR beta nucleotide sequences per donor were sequenced, and 15% to 20% of those sequences were non-productive.

Points the paper makes about the study in general: V-gene and J-gene trimming of TCR beta chains was associated with a missense DCLRE1C variant in a later genetic analysis, and the association was replicated in an independent cohort. Seventeen rarely observed V segments, including chromosome 9 orphons, were excluded from the earlier analysis of almost 600 of the donors because counts were too low. Linkage disequilibrium might explain the correlated functional status among segregating V segments, but an unknown experimental factor could not be ruled out. A later analysis found that TCR association rates varied across HLA loci, with DRB1 alleles showing the most associated TCRs and HLA-C alleles the fewest. According to the authors, the approach could potentially be generalized to other disease states and immunological phenotypes. Because some donors lacked HLA typing at each locus, the association tests relied only on the typed subset. A few of the identified cytomegalovirus-associated TCR beta chains were confirmed in vitro to be specific for cytomegalovirus antigens. In a later analysis, some 18,000 TCR beta sequences were associated with specific HLA alleles at a false discovery rate of 0.05. A later analysis found that HLA-associated TCR beta chains were more clonally expanded and had lower generation probabilities than equally common non-associated chains. According to a later genetic analysis, donors in an Asian-associated ancestry cluster had fewer N-insertions in productive TCRs than the approximately 670-donor mean. Most CMV-associated TCR beta chains appeared to be HLA-restricted in a later analysis, and the HLA associations seemed to be driven largely by CMV exposure. In the study, around 160 TCR beta chains were listed as associated with cytomegalovirus. Across donors, most TCR sequences were observed very rarely, whereas some public TCRs were present in many individuals. A further reported finding was that TCR beta sequences accurately predicted the HLA-A and HLA-B alleles for most subjects in the first cohort. The presence/absence analyses assumed that sequencing depth was roughly uniform across donors, and that assumption may not be true. An earlier analysis of 450 to 750 of the donors showed that most TCR beta V segments appeared in productive rearrangements either about 87% or about 30% of the time, which broadly matched IMGT annotations. In this cohort, only TCR beta chains were sequenced, and detectable features were limited by the absence of alpha or paired-chain data. A cluster of highly shared sequence variants was judged likely to represent a technical artifact of the sequencing pipeline. For the cohort, immune exposure information was limited to CMV serostatus. A later analysis reported that several top co-occurrence clusters appeared linked to parvovirus B19, influenza, CMV and Epstein-Barr virus. When HLA alleles, especially DR and DQ, strongly co-occurred, attributing TCR associations to individual alleles was difficult. The classifier was reported to diagnose cytomegalovirus status with high specificity and sensitivity in both the original and validation cohorts.

The library was generated by the immunoSEQ multiplex PCR assay. The multiplex PCR relied on a mix of 60 forward primers for TCR Vbeta segments and 13 reverse primers for TCR Jbeta segments. The CDR3 region of rearranged TCR beta genes was amplified from genomic DNA with a multiplex PCR assay. The Illumina HiSeq System was used to sequence the amplified TCR beta libraries as 87-base-pair reads. In the paper's pipeline: A later analysis counted 75 million to 100 million unique TCR beta chains across the 650 to 800 repertoires, and around 9.9 million of these chains were shared by at least two donors. A nearest-neighbor algorithm error-corrected the raw reads and collapsed the reads into unique sequences, merging closely related sequences to remove PCR and sequencing errors. V, D and J gene segments were assigned by aligning CDR3 sequences to IMGT reference sequences. Each retained sequence needed at least a six-nucleotide match to both a V gene segment and a J gene segment. Rearrangements were called productive when the CDR3 lacked stop codons and stayed in frame with V and J; all others were non-productive. Following IMGT convention, CDR3 was defined as the stretch from the second conserved V-encoded cysteine to the conserved J-encoded phenylalanine. Sequences without an unambiguous match to a single V gene segment were excluded from the earlier analysis of a few hundred of the donors. An earlier analysis of roughly 590 of the donors called V segments functional above 56.7% productive rearrangements and segregating when the between-donor standard deviation exceeded 5%. A statistical classification framework was developed to diagnose cytomegalovirus status using the catalog of TCR beta chain sequences. A later analysis assigned V and J genes by comparing TCR nucleotide sequences with IMGT/GENE-DB human TR gene sequences. In a later analysis, CDR3 sequences and most-parsimonious VDJ recombination scenarios were assigned using the TCRdist pipeline. In a later analysis, every TCR beta chain was defined by the combination of its CDR3 amino acid sequence and its V-gene family, and reads without a unique V-gene family were dropped. As a way to deal with suspected cross-contamination and a sequencing artifact, a later analysis dropped hundreds of nucleotide sequences that were highly shared and had low generation probability. For each public chain, a later analysis derived a clonal expansion index from normalized ranks of inferred template counts within each repertoire. In a later analysis, generation probabilities were computed with a VDJ recombination model fitted to out-of-frame rearrangements, and the resulting probabilities were checked against IGoR. In a later analysis, TCR-TCR, TCR-HLA and TCR-CMV co-occurrence was scored with hypergeometric tests, and a repertoire-size bias correction was applied to TCR pairs. A later analysis estimated false discovery rates by permuting HLA or CMV assignments 20 times. In a later analysis, co-occurring TCRs were grouped using DBSCAN, and TCRdist sequence similarity was added for clustering within HLA-allele-positive subsets. For co-occurrence clustering, repertoires with fewer than 30,000 or more than 120,000 public chains were excluded, along with a handful of repertoires with anomalous nucleotide sharing. Entries here come from immuneACCESS through TCRdb and include only in-frame sequences with V and J called. Some clones fail to appear in such tables; in the studies checked, an unresolved V gene covers under half of the shortfall, and the cause of the remainder is unknown. V and J calls plus clone size are reproduced from that table; the DNA served to infer D and trimming. The table for this sample lists about 120,000 clones; approximately 83% of them were counted only once. About 1.7% of the sample goes to the ten largest clones.

Notes on this clone: What antigen it recognizes has not been identified. Base qualities were left out, and no much larger clone turns up one base away.

The cohort consisted of 650 to 850 healthy bone marrow donors. All cohort members were sampled while nominally healthy, although unrecorded immune exposures were likely present. The donor was CMV seronegative and was included in the group of 352 seronegative cohort members. A peripheral blood sample was provided by each donor, and peripheral blood mononuclear cells were used for TCR beta sequencing. Genomic DNA extraction from the blood cell samples was performed with the Qiagen DNeasy Blood Extraction Kit. The sequence derives from a man aged 35 to 55 in good health and CMV-seronegative. Source material: PBMCs.

The DNA is as follows: TGTGCCAGCAGTTGGGACAGGCAGAGCTCCTACGAGCAGTACTTC. Its protein is CASSWDRQSSYEQYF. The chain is encoded by TRBV6-5 joined to TRBJ2-7, with 8 middle bases fitting TRBD1. The CDR3 covers 15 residues, taking in both the cysteine and the phenylalanine. Only CDR3 DNA remains: 45 bases, in frame from the first base. The V end gives up 4 bases and the J end 0 bases, leaving 5 bases in the junction not matched to a gene. Via the germline V gene, CDR1 is MNHEY and CDR2 SVGAGI.